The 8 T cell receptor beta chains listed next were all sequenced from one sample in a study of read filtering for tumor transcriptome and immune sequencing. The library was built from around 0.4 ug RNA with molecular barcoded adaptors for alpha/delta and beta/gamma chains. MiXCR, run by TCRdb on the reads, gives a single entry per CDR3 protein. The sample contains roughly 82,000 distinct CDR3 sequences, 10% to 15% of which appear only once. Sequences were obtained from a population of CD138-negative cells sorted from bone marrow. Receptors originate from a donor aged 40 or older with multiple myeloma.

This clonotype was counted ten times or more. The CDR3 here is CASSLGGGRTDTQYF. The DNA for the CDR3 is TGCGCCAGCAGCTTGGGCGGAGGGCGCACAGATACGCAGTATTTT. This rearrangement joins TRBV5-1 to TRBJ2-3; possibly TRBD2 for D (6 bases). The germline CDR1 and CDR2 sequences are SGHRS and YFSETQ. V was pared by 0 bases and J by 1 base, with 9 bases between. The CDR3 sequence is 15 residues long. Full variable domain (missing parts from reference TRBV5-1 and TRBJ2-3): KAGVTQTPRYLIKTRGQQVTLSCSPISGHRSVSWYQQTPGQGLQFLFEYFSETQRNKGNFPGRFSGRQFSNSRSEMNVSTLELGDSALYLCASSLGGGRTDTQYFGPGTRLTVL.

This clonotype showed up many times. The CDR3, as DNA: TGTGCCTGGAGTAGGTTCCCCTCAAACAATGAGCAGTTCTTC. As protein: CAWSRFPSNNEQFF. The rearrangement links TRBV30 to TRBJ2-1; no definite D call. Trimming left V 2 bases short and J 5 bases short, with 13 bases between. This CDR3 is 14 amino acids long. CDR1 is GTSNPN, CDR2 SVGIG, per germline (reference sequence).

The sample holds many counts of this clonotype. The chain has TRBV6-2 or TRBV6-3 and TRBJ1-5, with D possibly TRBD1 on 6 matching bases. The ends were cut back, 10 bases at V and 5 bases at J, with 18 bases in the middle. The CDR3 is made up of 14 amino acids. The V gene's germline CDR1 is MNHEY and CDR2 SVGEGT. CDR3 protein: CATSQGSRHQPQHF. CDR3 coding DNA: TGTGCCACCTCTCAGGGGTCCCGACATCAGCCCCAGCATTTT.

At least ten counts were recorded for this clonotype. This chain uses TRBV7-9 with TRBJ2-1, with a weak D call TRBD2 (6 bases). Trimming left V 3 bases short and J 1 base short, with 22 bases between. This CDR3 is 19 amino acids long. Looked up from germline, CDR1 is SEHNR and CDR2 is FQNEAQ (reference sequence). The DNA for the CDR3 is TGTGCCAGCAGCTTTCCGACTGAGAGAGGGAGGCCATCCTACAATGAGCAGTTCTTC. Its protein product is CASSFPTERGRPSYNEQFF.

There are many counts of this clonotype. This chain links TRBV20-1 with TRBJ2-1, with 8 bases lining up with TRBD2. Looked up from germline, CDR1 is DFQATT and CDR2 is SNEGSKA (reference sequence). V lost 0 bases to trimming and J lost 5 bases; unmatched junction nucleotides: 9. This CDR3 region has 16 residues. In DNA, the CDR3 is TGCAGTGCTAGAGACCCATGGGCGGGAGGTGACAATGAGCAGTTCTTC. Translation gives CSARDPWAGGDNEQFF.

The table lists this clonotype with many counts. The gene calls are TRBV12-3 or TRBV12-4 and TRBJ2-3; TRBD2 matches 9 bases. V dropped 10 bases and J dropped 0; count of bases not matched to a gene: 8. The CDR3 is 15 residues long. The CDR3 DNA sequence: TGTGCCACCCATCCTCTAGCGGGAAGCACAGATACGCAGTATTTT. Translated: CATHPLAGSTDTQYF.

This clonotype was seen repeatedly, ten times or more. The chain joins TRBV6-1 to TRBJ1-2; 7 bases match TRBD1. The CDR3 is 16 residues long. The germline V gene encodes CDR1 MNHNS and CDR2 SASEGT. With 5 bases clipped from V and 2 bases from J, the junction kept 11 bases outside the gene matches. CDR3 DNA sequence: TGTGCCAGCAGTTCCGGGACAGCAAACGGAAACTATGGCTACACCTTC. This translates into CASSSGTANGNYGYTF.

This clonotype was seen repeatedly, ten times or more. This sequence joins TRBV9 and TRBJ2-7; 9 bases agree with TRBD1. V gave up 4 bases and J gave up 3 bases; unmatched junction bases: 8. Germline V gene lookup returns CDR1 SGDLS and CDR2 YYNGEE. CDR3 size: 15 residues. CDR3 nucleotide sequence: TGTGCCAGCAGCCCTAGTGGGACAGGGATCTACGAGCAGTACTTC. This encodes CASSPSGTGIYEQYF.